Below are 21 T cell receptor beta chains sequenced from a single sample in a study of cytomegalovirus exposure and HLA in healthy donors. The PCR had 60 Vbeta and 13 Jbeta primers. Clones were sequenced by immunoSEQ multiplex PCR, and TCRdb holds only the in-frame ones, with some missing. Of under 200,000 clones detected, approximately 80% appear once; the ten largest clones hold around 2.5%. Specimen: PBMCs. Receptors originate from a woman between 35 and 50 years old in good health and CMV-seropositive.

The chain carries TRBV29-1 and TRBJ1-4; D is ambiguous. V was clipped by 7 bases and J by 7 bases, with 10 bases between them. The CDR3 contains 11 residues. Germline V gene lookup returns CDR1 SQVTM and CDR2 ANQGSEA. CDR3 DNA sequence: TGCAGCGGGCCCAATTGTGAAAAACTGTTTTTT. This gives the protein CSGPNCEKLFF. Full variable domain (remainder filled in from reference TRBV29-1 and TRBJ1-4): SAVISQKPSRDICQRGTSLTIQCQVDSQVTMMFWYRQQPGQSLTLIATANQGSEATYESGFVIDKFPISRPNLTFSTLTVSNMSPEDSSIYLCSGPNCEKLFFGSGTQLSVL.

This clone has more than one count but fewer than ten. The CDR3: CASRPPHRVPYEQYF. In nucleotides, the CDR3 is TGTGCCAGCAGGCCACCTCACAGGGTCCCCTACGAGCAGTACTTC. The V gene is TRBV28, the J gene TRBJ2-7, with D perhaps matching TRBD1 (6 bases). CDR3 length: 15 residues. Germline CDR1 and CDR2: MDHEN and SYDVKM. Trimming cost V 6 bases and J 2 bases, with 17 bases left between them.

V usage is TRBV7-2 and J usage is TRBJ2-7, with D possibly TRBD1 on 6 matching bases. V was pared by 5 bases and J by 4 bases, with 15 bases between. Germline CDR1 and CDR2: SGHTA and FQGNSA. The CDR3 loop spans 14 amino acids. DNA for the CDR3: TGTGCCAGCAGCCTTACAGGGCAGGGTTACGAGCAGTACTTC. Translated, it gives CASSLTGQGYEQYF.

V gene TRBV6-6 combines with J gene TRBJ2-7, with 7 positions matching TRBD2. V trimming: 3 bases; J trimming: 1 base; junction bases outside the gene matches: 6. Germline V lookup: CDR1 MNHNY, CDR2 SVGAGI (reference sequence). The CDR3 has 15 residues. CDR3 region: CASSYESGGSYEQYF. The CDR3 DNA reads as TGTGCCAGCAGTTATGAGTCGGGGGGATCCTACGAGCAGTACTTC.

This clone was observed once. The chain couples TRBV7-9 to TRBJ2-1; 7 bases align to TRBD1. Germline-derived CDR1 and CDR2 are SEHNR and FQNEAQ (reference sequence). The CDR3 runs to 12 residues. Germline trimming cut 1 base from V and 14 bases from J; bases unmatched to any gene: 5. CDR3 sequence reads: CASSLGGGQEFF. CDR3 nucleotide sequence: TGTGCCAGCAGCTTAGGAGGGGGCCAGGAGTTCTTC.

The gene calls are TRBV6-7 and TRBJ2-1; 8 nucleotides match TRBD2. TRBV6-7 is treated as an ORF (open reading frame) with a function not yet certain. V gave up 4 bases and J gave up 10 bases; unmatched junction bases: 9. The CDR3 runs 14 residues. The chain's CDR3 is CASSFKRERREQFF. In DNA, the CDR3 is TGTGCCAGCAGTTTTAAGCGGGAGAGGAGGGAGCAGTTCTTC.

The chain joins TRBV28 to TRBJ2-7, with TRBD1 matching 7 bases. V was clipped by 5 bases and J by 2 bases; unmatched bases: 9. The germline CDR1 and CDR2 sequences are MDHEN and SYDVKM. The CDR3 covers 15 residues. The CDR3 bases are TGTGCCAGCAGTGGGGACAGACTCGGGGCCTACGAGCAGTACTTC. Translation: CASSGDRLGAYEQYF.

V and J are TRBV5-6 and TRBJ2-6, with D perhaps matching TRBD1 (5 bases). Trimming took 6 bases from V and 2 from J, leaving 12 bases between them. The CDR3 is 15 residues long. CDR1 and CDR2 from the germline V gene are SGHDT and YYEEEE. CDR3 in amino acids: CASNPGPTGANVLTF. As DNA, the CDR3 is TGTGCCAGCAACCCAGGGCCCACTGGGGCCAACGTCCTGACTTTC.

The rearrangement joins TRBV25-1 to TRBJ2-4, with D tentatively TRBD1 (5 bases). Per germline, CDR1 MGHDK and CDR2 SYGVNS. This CDR3 has 14 amino acids. Trimming took off 3 bases at V and 10 bases at J, with 16 bases between the two ends. The DNA of the CDR3 is TGTGCCAGCAGTGACGACCTTTTTGGGGCGATTCAGTACTTC. This translates into CASSDDLFGAIQYF.

The chain carries TRBV4-1 and TRBJ2-7; 9 bases map to TRBD1. The V gene end was trimmed by 1 base and the J gene end by 5 bases; junction bases not matched to a gene: 3. The CDR3 runs 14 residues. Germline-derived CDR1 and CDR2 are MGHRA and YSYEKL. The CDR3 DNA is TGCGCCAGCAGCCAAGTGGGACAGGGCCACGAGCAGTACTTC. This encodes CASSQVGQGHEQYF.

The J gene is TRBJ1-3, the V gene TRBV5-4, with a possible D match to TRBD1 (6 bases). CDR1 and CDR2 from the germline V gene are SGHNT and YYREEE (reference sequence). V was cut by 3 bases and J by 0 bases, with 10 bases left in between. The CDR3 totals 15 residues. CDR3 amino acids: CASSSDSRSGNTIYF. CDR3 nucleotide sequence: TGTGCCAGCAGCTCGGACAGTCGCTCTGGAAACACCATATATTTT.

The J gene is TRBJ2-3, the V gene TRBV27; 8 bases are shared with TRBD2. V shed 6 bases and J 4 bases; nucleotides not matched to a gene: 12. CDR3 length: 16 residues. Per germline, CDR1 MNHEY and CDR2 SMNVEV (reference sequence). The CDR3 loop reads CASSLRTSLGADTQYF. CDR3 sequence (DNA): TGTGCCAGCAGCCTCAGGACTAGCCTTGGCGCAGATACGCAGTATTTT.

This clone was recorded only once. Other DNA sequences from this sample encode an identical CDR3 as well. The chain uses TRBV19 and TRBJ2-5; 7 bases line up with TRBD2. The V gene's germline CDR1 is LNHDA and CDR2 SQIVND (reference sequence). With V trimmed by 5 bases and J by 2 bases, 5 bases remained unmatched. This CDR3 has 14 residues. The CDR3 DNA reads as TGTGCCAGTAGTGAGCTAGCGGAGCAAGAGACCCAGTACTTC. Its protein product is CASSELAEQETQYF.

This rearrangement joins TRBV11-2 to TRBJ1-4; TRBD1 matches 7 bases. The CDR3 covers 13 residues. Germline trimming cut 9 bases from V and 7 bases from J; bases unmatched to any gene: 8. The germline CDR1 and CDR2 sequences are SGHAT and FQNNGV. This CDR3 reads CASTQGGGEKLFF. CDR3 nucleotides: TGTGCCAGTACCCAGGGGGGCGGTGAAAAACTGTTTTTT.

The rearrangement links TRBV11-2 to TRBJ2-7; D is possibly TRBD2 (5 bases). This CDR3 has 14 amino acids. In germline, CDR1 is SGHAT, CDR2 FQNNGV. The V gene lost 1 base and the J gene lost 7 bases, with 14 bases spanning the gap. Here the CDR3 reads CASSLVSSGDEQYF. The CDR3 DNA reads TGTGCCAGCAGCTTAGTATCCTCCGGGGATGAGCAGTACTTC.

The chain combines TRBV15 with TRBJ2-5; 7 nucleotides line up with TRBD2. CDR1 is LNHNV, CDR2 YYDKDF, per germline (reference sequence). With V trimmed by 1 base and J by 3 bases, 5 bases remained unmatched. The CDR3 loop spans 15 amino acids. CDR3 nucleotide sequence: TGTGCCACCAGCAGAGTACGCAGCGGGGAAGAGACCCAGTACTTC. Protein product: CATSRVRSGEETQYF. Based on the CDR3 plus reference TRBV15 and TRBJ2-5, the full variable domain is DAMVIQNPRYQVTQFGKPVTLSCSQTLNHNVMYWYQQKSSQAPKLLFHYYDKDFNNEADTPDNFQSRRPNTSFCFLDIRSPGLGDTAMYLCATSRVRSGEETQYFGPGTRLLVL.

This clone occurred once. The rearrangement joins TRBV30 to TRBJ2-6, with D tentatively TRBD1 (5 bases). There are 16 residues in the CDR3. Trimming left V 0 bases short and J 0 bases short, with 9 bases between. CDR1 and CDR2 from the germline V gene are GTSNPN and SVGIG (reference sequence). The CDR3 is CAWSVGAYSGANVLTF. In DNA, the CDR3 is TGTGCCTGGAGTGTTGGGGCCTACTCTGGGGCCAACGTCCTGACTTTC.

The sample holds a few counts of this clone. The gene calls are TRBV7-6 and TRBJ2-1, with D possibly being TRBD1 (5 bases). V lost 1 base and J lost 3, with 13 bases in between. CDR1 is SGHVS, CDR2 FNYEAQ, per germline. This CDR3 contains 16 residues. CDR3 sequence (DNA): TGTGCCAGCAGCTTAGAGGGCAGGGCCAACTACAATGAGCAGTTCTTC. It yields the protein CASSLEGRANYNEQFF.

The chain has TRBV4-1 and TRBJ1-1, with 7 bases aligning to TRBD1. CDR1 is MGHRA and CDR2 is YSYEKL in the germline V gene. CDR3 size: 15 residues. V trimming: 3 bases; J trimming: 2 bases; junction bases outside the gene matches: 6. The CDR3: CASSHPGQFNTEAFF. The CDR3 nucleotides are TGCGCCAGCAGCCATCCGGGACAGTTTAACACTGAAGCTTTCTTT.

The chain joins TRBV2 to TRBJ2-7; 8 bases map to TRBD1. The junction had 7 bases not matched to a gene; V was cut back by 5 bases and J by 1 base. The CDR3 is 15 residues long. Germline CDR1 SNHLY, CDR2 FYNNEI. The CDR3 protein is CASSRDRTLSYEQYF. The CDR3 nucleotides are TGTGCCAGCAGTCGGGACAGGACTTTATCCTACGAGCAGTACTTC.

The chain couples TRBV25-1 to TRBJ2-5, with D possibly TRBD1 on 6 matching bases. Trimming removed 5 bases at V and 4 bases at J, with 8 bases between. The CDR3 runs 12 residues. Germline assignment: CDR1 MGHDK and CDR2 SYGVNS. The CDR3 loop is CASSIGGETQYF. The CDR3 DNA reads TGTGCCAGCAGTATAGGGGGAGAGACCCAGTACTTC.